This TCR beta chain was retrieved from a study of cytomegalovirus exposure and HLA in healthy donors. Study-level background: Around 76% of roughly 430 genotyped donors fell in the Caucasian-associated ancestry cluster. Findings and limits, study-wide: Clonal expansion, a later analysis showed, was greater in HLA-associated TCR beta chains than in equally common others. In a later analysis, specific HLA alleles were associated with more than 15,000 TCR beta sequences at a 0.05 false discovery rate. A missense DCLRE1C variant was associated with V- and J-gene trimming of TCR beta chains in a later analysis, and an independent cohort replicated the association.

It was with 60 Vbeta and 13 Jbeta primers that the PCR ran. TCRdb keeps only in-frame clones here, not all; method: immunoSEQ multiplex PCR. This sample contains 200,000 or so clones. Worth noting for this clone: The target antigen is unknown.

The germline V gene has CDR1 MGHRA and CDR2 YSYEKL. The trim removed 3 bases at V and 0 bases at J, leaving 4 bases unmatched. The CDR3 runs to 15 residues. The sequenced material came from PBMCs. This chain links TRBV4-1 with TRBJ1-1; 7 bases match TRBD1. The source is a boy aged 10-17 years in good health and CMV-seronegative. The CDR3 bases are TGCGCCAGCAGCCAGGGACAGCAGATGAACACTGAAGCTTTCTTT. It specifies CASSQGQQMNTEAFF.